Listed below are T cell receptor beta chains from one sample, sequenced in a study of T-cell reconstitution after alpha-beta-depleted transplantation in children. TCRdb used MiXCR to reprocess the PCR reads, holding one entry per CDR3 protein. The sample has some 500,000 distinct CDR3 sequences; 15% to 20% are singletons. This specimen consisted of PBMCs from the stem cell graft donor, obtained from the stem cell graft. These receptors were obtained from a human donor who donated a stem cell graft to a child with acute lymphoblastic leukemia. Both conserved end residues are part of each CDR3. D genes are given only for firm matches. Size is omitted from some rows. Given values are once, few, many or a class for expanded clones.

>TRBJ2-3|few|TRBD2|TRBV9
CASSTRGEGDTQYF
TGTGCCAGCAGCACCCGGGGGGAGGGAGATACGCAGTATTTT
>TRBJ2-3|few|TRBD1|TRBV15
CATGEGQGYTDTQYF
TGTGCCACCGGGGAAGGACAGGGGTACACAGATACGCAGTATTTT
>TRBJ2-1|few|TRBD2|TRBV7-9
CASSLASGRSRYNEQFF
TGTGCCAGCAGCTTAGCCAGCGGGAGGTCGAGGTACAATGAGCAGTTCTTC
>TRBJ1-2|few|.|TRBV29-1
CSVEVKGQGLTYGYTF
TGCAGCGTTGAGGTGAAGGGGCAGGGCCTGACCTATGGCTACACCTTC
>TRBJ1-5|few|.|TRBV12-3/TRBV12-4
CASSLWRQLDQPQHF
TGTGCCAGCAGTTTATGGAGGCAGTTAGATCAGCCCCAGCATTTT
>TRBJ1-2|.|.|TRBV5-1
CASSLSGDPNYGYTF
TGCGCCAGCAGCTTGTCGGGGGACCCTAACTATGGCTACACCTTC
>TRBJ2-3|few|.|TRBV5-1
CASGIREGTDTQYF
TGCGCCAGCGGGATAAGGGAAGGGACCGATACGCAGTATTTT
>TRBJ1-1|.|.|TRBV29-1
CSGEGRRGAEAFF
TGCAGCGGTGAAGGTAGACGGGGGGCTGAAGCTTTCTTT
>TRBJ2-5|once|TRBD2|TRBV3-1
CASSFGGPGLAGGETQYF
TGTGCCAGCAGTTTTGGGGGACCGGGACTAGCGGGAGGGGAGACCCAGTACTTC
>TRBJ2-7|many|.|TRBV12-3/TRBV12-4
CASSSVYEQYF
TGTGCCAGCAGCTCCGTCTACGAGCAGTACTTC
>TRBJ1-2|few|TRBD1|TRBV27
CASSLDDRGGGYTF
TGTGCCAGCAGTTTAGACGACAGGGGAGGAGGCTACACCTTC
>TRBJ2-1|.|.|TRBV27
CASSLTAAVEQFF
TGTGCCAGCAGTTTAACAGCGGCCGTAGAGCAGTTCTTC
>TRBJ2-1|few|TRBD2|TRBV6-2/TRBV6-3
CASSYLADEQFF
TGTGCCAGCAGTTACCTAGCGGATGAGCAGTTCTTC
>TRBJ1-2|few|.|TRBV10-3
CAISEKGYYGYTF
TGTGCCATCAGTGAAAAGGGCTACTATGGCTACACCTTC
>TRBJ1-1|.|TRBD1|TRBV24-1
CATSEATGGNTEAFF
TGTGCCACCAGTGAGGCGACAGGGGGGAACACTGAAGCTTTCTTT
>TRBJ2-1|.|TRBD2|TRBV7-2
CASSTPGLAGGNEQFF
TGTGCCAGCAGCACACCGGGACTAGCGGGAGGGAATGAGCAGTTCTTC
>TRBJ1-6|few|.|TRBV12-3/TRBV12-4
CASYDLTSRNNSPLHF
TGTGCCAGCTACGATCTCACCTCCCGGAATAATTCACCCCTCCACTTT
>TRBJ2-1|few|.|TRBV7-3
CASSLSIRNEQFF
TGTGCCAGCAGCTTAAGTATTAGGAATGAGCAGTTCTTC
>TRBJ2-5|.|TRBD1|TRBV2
CASRGTVQETQYF
TGTGCCAGCAGGGGGACAGTTCAAGAGACCCAGTACTTC
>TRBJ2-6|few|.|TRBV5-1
CASLIFISGANVLTF
TGCGCCAGCCTGATTTTCATCTCTGGGGCCAACGTCCTGACTTTC
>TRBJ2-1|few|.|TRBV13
CASSSRRNEQFF
TGTGCCAGCAGCTCTCGTCGGAATGAGCAGTTCTTC
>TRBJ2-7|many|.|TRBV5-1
CASSLEGNEQYF
TGCGCCAGCAGCTTGGAGGGAAACGAGCAGTACTTC
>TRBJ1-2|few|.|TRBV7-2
CASNQRAGSNYGYTF
TGTGCCAGCAACCAGAGGGCAGGGTCGAACTATGGCTACACCTTC
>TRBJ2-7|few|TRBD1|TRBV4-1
CASSQGTGVNEQYF
TGCGCCAGCAGCCAAGGGACAGGGGTCAACGAGCAGTACTTC
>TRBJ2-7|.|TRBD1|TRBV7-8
CASSSRDRGLNEQYF
TGTGCCAGCAGCTCACGGGACAGGGGGCTCAACGAGCAGTACTTC